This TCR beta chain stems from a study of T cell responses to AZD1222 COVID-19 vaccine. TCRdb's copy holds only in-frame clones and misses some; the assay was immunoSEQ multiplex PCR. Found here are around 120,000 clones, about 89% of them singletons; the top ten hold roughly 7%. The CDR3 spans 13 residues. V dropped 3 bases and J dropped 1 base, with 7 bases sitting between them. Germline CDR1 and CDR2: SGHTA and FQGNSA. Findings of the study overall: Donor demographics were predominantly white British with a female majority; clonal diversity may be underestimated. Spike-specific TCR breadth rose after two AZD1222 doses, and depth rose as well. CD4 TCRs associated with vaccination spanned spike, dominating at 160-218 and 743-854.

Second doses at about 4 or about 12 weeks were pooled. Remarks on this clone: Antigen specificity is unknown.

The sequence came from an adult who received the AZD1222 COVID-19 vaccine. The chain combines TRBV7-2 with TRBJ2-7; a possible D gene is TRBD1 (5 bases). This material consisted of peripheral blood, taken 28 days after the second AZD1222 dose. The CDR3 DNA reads TGTGCCAGCAGCTTCGGACAATCCTACGAGCAGTACTTC. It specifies CASSFGQSYEQYF.